These 4 T cell receptor beta chains came from one sample sequenced in a study of beta chain features in type 1 diabetes. All of the isolated RNA was reverse transcribed, so expressed TCRB transcripts were sequenced. The method was immunoSEQ multiplex PCR; TCRdb's version includes in-frame clones alone and lacks a portion of them. The repertoire holds around 340,000 clones, with about 20% as singletons. The sample taken for sequencing was naive CD4+ T cells from blood. Receptor source: a young woman in good health.

This clone turned up a few times. This sequence joins TRBV5-6 and TRBJ2-7, with D possibly TRBD2 on 7 matching bases. The V end was cut by 2 bases, the J end by 3 bases, with 12 bases between. CDR1 and CDR2 (germline): SGHDT, YYEEEE. This CDR3 has 14 residues. The DNA for the CDR3 is TGTGCCAGCAGCTTTGGAGGGGGGGACTACGAGCAGTACTTC. Translated, it gives CASSFGGGDYEQYF. The entire variable domain, with the rest obtained from reference TRBV5-6 and TRBJ2-7, is as follows: DAGVTQSPTHLIKTRGQQVTLRCSPKSGHDTVSWYQQALGQGPQFIFQYYEEEERQRGNFPDRFSGHQFPNYSSELNVNALLLGDSALYLCASSFGGGDYEQYFGPGTRLTVT.

The V call is TRBV9, the J call TRBJ1-2, with 7 positions matching TRBD1. Germline loops: CDR1 SGDLS, CDR2 YYNGEE. With 3 bases clipped from V and 8 bases from J, the junction kept 13 bases outside the gene matches. CDR3 length: 15 residues. For the CDR3, the DNA is TGTGCCAGCAGCGCCCCGCAGGGGACAGAAATGGGCTACACCTTC. This translates into CASSAPQGTEMGYTF.

V gene TRBV7-2 combines with J gene TRBJ1-2, with D possibly TRBD1 on 5 matching bases. Germline V gives CDR1 SGHTA, CDR2 FQGNSA. This CDR3 has 12 residues. V lost 2 bases, J lost 8 bases, and 9 bases lay in between. CDR3 nucleotides: TGTGCCAGCAGCTTACAGGGTAGGGGCTACACCTTC. Its protein product is CASSLQGRGYTF.

The V gene is TRBV14, the J gene TRBJ2-1; 7 bases align to TRBD2. The length of the CDR3 is 14 residues. J lost 9 bases, V lost 1 base, and 6 bases had no gene match. Germline V gene sequence: CDR1 SGHDN, CDR2 FVKESK. The DNA for the CDR3 is TGTGCCAGCAGCCAAGCGGGAGGCCTGGGTGAGCAGTTCTTC. This encodes CASSQAGGLGEQFF.